This T cell receptor (beta chain) was recorded in a study of beta chain features in type 1 diabetes (dated by TCRdb to 2017 to 2018). Study-level background: Mean age, gender distribution, total cell number and subset yield did not differ between patients and healthy donors. The study compared the TCRB repertoires of sorted circulating CD4+ T cell subsets in recently diagnosed type 1 diabetes patients with those in matched healthy donors. Regulatory and stem cell-like memory subsets were obtained from only 8 patients and roughly eight healthy donors, while naive and central memory subsets were obtained from all 30 or so donors. A total of some 100,000,000 sorted cells were examined across all samples, and the number of cells per subset was strongly correlated with RNA yield.

CDR3 length: 18 amino acids, cysteine to phenylalanine. CDR3 DNA only is kept here, 54 bases in frame from base 1. CDR1 and CDR2 are read off the germline V gene as MGHRA and YSYEKL. Trimming accounts for 1 base at V and 0 bases at J, while the number of junction bases matched to no gene is 9. The entire isolated RNA was reverse transcribed using the High Capacity cDNA Reverse Transcription Kit, and thus expressed TCRB transcripts were sequenced. Deep immunoSEQ sequencing was applied to naive, central memory and regulatory T cell samples, giving an average of around 3.4 million total reads per sample. Sorted cells were lysed in RLT buffer, and RNA was extracted using DNase-treated RNeasy Micro or Mini kits according to cell number. Each cell subset was processed on its own to prevent cross-contamination, while patient and healthy donor samples were processed together. The immunoSEQ multiplex PCR was used to amplify TCRB sequences from cDNA, generating 87-bp fragments that spanned the CDR3 region. Sequencing of the amplicons was done on the Illumina HiSeq platform. Processing in the source paper ran as follows. PCR bias was computationally corrected using synthetic template baselines, reads within Hamming distance 2 were collapsed, and singletons that could not be merged were discarded. By aligning reads against IMGT, V, D and J genes, CDR3 length, and insertions or deletions at six rearrangement sites were assigned. Clonotype counts were normalized to sorted cell number within each subset before computing true diversity and Gini coefficients with the tcR R package. The overlap coefficient, calculated on TCRB nucleotide sequences, was used to quantify repertoire sharing. The clones in this table, taken by TCRdb from immuneACCESS, are in-frame only. Not every clone is retained; where verified, under half of the shortfall comes from an unresolved V gene, and the cause of the rest is unknown. Clone size and V and J calls were adopted from that table, with D and trimming inferred from the DNA. This sample is represented by 41,000 or so clones; approximately 62% of them were singletons. 1.5% to 2% of the sample belongs to the ten largest clones.

Regarding this clone: The antigen this receptor binds is unknown. There are no base qualities to consult, and no much larger clone falls within one base.

Each donor gave one peripheral blood draw, roughly 0.12 L on average, collected into heparinised tubes. A BD FACSAria II was used to sort naive, central memory, regulatory and stem cell-like memory CD4+ T cells with a panel that included CD45RO, CCR7, CD25, CD127, CD95 and CD27. Purity was above 98% for every sorted population. PBMCs were isolated right away by Lymphoprep density gradient centrifugation and were stained directly, without culture. To minimize batch effects, samples were stained and sorted in pairs, one healthy donor with one patient per experiment. General findings and caveats noted by the study authors: Shorter templates might have been favored by PCR, but patient and control samples were amplified and corrected together, so both groups would have been affected equally by any skew. Naive, central memory and regulatory TCRB repertoires appeared to be more similar among patients than among healthy donors. Type 1 diabetes patients showed a moderate but significant shortening of TCRB CDR3 length in all four CD4+ subsets. Because small numbers of individuals were included in the HLA sub-analyses, any influence of HLA type on TCRB rearrangement was left unresolved. Patients with type 1 diabetes made fewer insertions and deleted more nucleotides at VDJ recombination sites, implying thymic rearrangement abnormalities. Because cDNA was sequenced instead of genomic DNA, activated cells with high expression could be over-represented, although the groups did not differ in activation or CD3 levels.

The TCR sequence derives from a man aged 30-40 years with type 1 diabetes. Some clones in this sample may be carry-over from other donors' samples. The chain is encoded by TRBV4-1 joined to TRBJ2-4; TRBD1 matches 7 bases in the middle. The sample taken for sequencing was Tregs from blood. What this sample's cell subset or site label stands for: regulatory CD4+ T cells. For the CDR3, the sequence is CASSQGAGGYLAKNIQYF. The nucleotide sequence is TGCGCCAGCAGCCAAGGGGCAGGGGGATATCTAGCCAAAAACATTCAGTACTTC.